These 25 T cell receptor beta chains were all obtained from the same sample, sequenced in a study of CD8 T cells in Susac syndrome. Random hexamers primed reverse transcription of about 0.5 to 1 ug RNA. TCRdb ran MiXCR on the immunoSEQ multiplex PCR reads and lists one entry per CDR3 protein. Here the sample spans around 71,000 distinct CDR3 sequences, 93% being singletons. The sample consisted of CD4+ T cells from PBMCs. The receptors originated from a human donor with Susac syndrome.

The rearrangement links TRBV5-1 to TRBJ2-5; 11 bases agree with TRBD2. Germline V gene sequence: CDR1 SGHRS, CDR2 YFSETQ. The CDR3 covers 15 residues. V lost 7 bases to trimming and J lost 0 bases; unmatched junction nucleotides: 5. The CDR3: CASGPSGGNQETQYF. The CDR3 DNA is TGCGCCAGCGGGCCTAGCGGGGGGAACCAAGAGACCCAGTACTTC.

This chain connects TRBV12-3 or TRBV12-4 to TRBJ2-3; no definite D call. The CDR3 length is 14 residues. Trimming pared 2 bases from V and 2 bases from J, leaving 8 bases between. The CDR3 here is CASSLRQTTDTQYF. Here the CDR3 DNA reads TGTGCCAGCAGTTTACGCCAGACCACAGATACGCAGTATTTT.

The J gene is TRBJ2-3, the V gene TRBV5-1; D call uncertain. V was trimmed by 0 bases and J by 3 bases, leaving 8 bases between them. The CDR3 has 14 amino acids. Germline assignment: CDR1 SGHRS and CDR2 YFSETQ. The CDR3 loop is CASSLGQKTDTQYF. CDR3 sequence (DNA): TGCGCCAGCAGCTTGGGCCAGAAAACAGATACGCAGTATTTT.

This rearrangement joins TRBV7-9 to TRBJ2-7, with TRBD1 as a possible D gene (5 bases). The germline CDR1 and CDR2 sequences are SEHNR and FQNEAQ (reference sequence). V was shortened by 3 bases and J by 9 bases, with 12 bases between the two germline ends. This CDR3 is 12 amino acids long. The CDR3 DNA sequence: TGTGCCAGCAGCTTGGTTCAGGGCGGGCAGTACTTC. As protein: CASSLVQGGQYF.

V usage is TRBV7-2 and J usage is TRBJ1-5; D ambiguous. This CDR3 is built from 17 residues. Looked up from germline, CDR1 is SGHTA and CDR2 is FQGNSA. V was pared by 0 bases and J by 5 bases, with 17 bases between. CDR3 in amino acids: CASSLATNRFVYQPQHF. CDR3 sequence (DNA): TGTGCCAGCAGCTTAGCGACGAACCGCTTTGTTTATCAGCCCCAGCATTTT.

The chain recombines TRBV7-8 with TRBJ2-2, with D possibly being TRBD2 (5 bases). This CDR3 has 16 amino acids. Trimming took off 1 base at V and 5 bases at J, with 14 bases between the two ends. The germline CDR1 and CDR2 sequences are SGHVS and FQNEAQ. The CDR3 reads CASSLGQGSNTGELFF. The CDR3, as DNA: TGTGCCAGCAGCTTAGGTCAAGGGAGTAATACCGGGGAGCTGTTTTTT.

The V and J genes are TRBV4-3 and TRBJ1-4; no firm D call. V was clipped by 1 base and J by 3 bases, with 9 bases between them. The CDR3 is 15 residues long. Germline V gene lookup returns CDR1 LGHNA and CDR2 YSLEER. CDR3 amino acids: CASSQGDKANEKLFF. CDR3 bases: TGCGCCAGCAGCCAAGGGGATAAGGCTAATGAAAAACTGTTTTTT.

V is TRBV11-2 and J is TRBJ2-3, with TRBD1 as a possible D gene (5 bases). Trimming removed 3 bases at V and 3 bases at J, with 7 bases between. Germline CDR1 and CDR2: SGHAT and FQNNGV. This CDR3 is 13 amino acids long. This chain's CDR3 is CASSFQGTDTQYF. CDR3 DNA sequence: TGTGCCAGCAGCTTCCAGGGAACAGATACGCAGTATTTT.

This chain joins TRBV7-2 and TRBJ2-7, with 10 bases identical to TRBD2. Germline CDR1 is SGHTA and CDR2 is FQGNSA. V lost 2 bases and J lost 2; bases outside the gene matches: 3. The CDR3 has 15 amino acids. The CDR3 loop is CASSLWGLATYEQYF. The CDR3 region has the DNA TGTGCCAGCAGCTTATGGGGACTAGCGACCTACGAGCAGTACTTC.

The chain has TRBV20-1 and TRBJ2-7; 7 nucleotides match TRBD2. Trimming took 0 bases from V and 0 from J; bases not matched to a gene: 5. Looked up from germline, CDR1 is DFQATT and CDR2 is SNEGSKA (reference sequence). The CDR3 totals 15 residues. The CDR3 DNA follows: TGCAGTGCTAGAGAGATTAGCGGGTTCTCCTACGAGCAGTACTTC. Its translation is CSAREISGFSYEQYF.

The chain's CDR3 is CASSYGGPGRQYF. CDR3 in DNA: TGTGCCAGCAGTTACGGGGGGCCGGGTCGGCAGTACTTC. The chain has TRBV6-5 and TRBJ2-7; perhaps D is TRBD1 or TRBD2 (6 bases each). The CDR3 covers 13 residues. Per germline, CDR1 MNHEY and CDR2 SVGAGI. V was clipped by 2 bases and J by 9 bases, with 14 bases between them.

The chain links TRBV9 to TRBJ2-3; tentatively, D is TRBD2 (6 bases). V shed 2 bases and J shed 6 bases, with 10 bases lying between them. Germline CDR1 is SGDLS and CDR2 is YYNGEE. The CDR3 sequence is 13 residues long. CDR3 amino acids: CASSVLSGDTQYF. DNA of the CDR3: TGTGCCAGCAGCGTTTTAAGCGGGGATACGCAGTATTTT.

The CDR3 here is CASSDGRNYGYTF. DNA of the CDR3: TGTGCCAGCAGTGACGGACGGAACTATGGCTACACCTTC. The chain is built from TRBV2 and TRBJ1-2; D unclear. CDR3 size: 13 residues. The ends were cut back, 3 bases at V and 2 bases at J, with 7 bases in the middle. Germline V lookup: CDR1 SNHLY, CDR2 FYNNEI. Filled out from reference TRBV2 and TRBJ1-2, the complete variable domain reads EPEVTQTPSHQVTQMGQEVILRCVPISNHLYFYWYRQILGQKVEFLVSFYNNEISEKSEIFDDQFSVERPDGSNFTLKIRSTKLEDSAMYFCASSDGRNYGYTFGSGTRLTVV.

This chain connects TRBV24-1 to TRBJ2-1; tentative D call: TRBD2 (6 bases). CDR1 and CDR2 from the germline V gene are KGHDR and SFDVKD. The CDR3 extends over 16 amino acids. V was clipped by 0 bases and J by 5 bases, with 13 bases between them. CDR3 DNA sequence: TGTGCCACCAGTGATTTGCCGAGCGGAGGGGACAATGAGCAGTTCTTC. It yields the protein CATSDLPSGGDNEQFF.

The V gene is TRBV5-6, the J gene TRBJ1-5; TRBD1 matches at 8 bases. V gave up 2 bases and J gave up 1 base; unmatched junction bases: 14. Germline V gene lookup returns CDR1 SGHDT and CDR2 YYEEEE. This CDR3 comprises 19 residues. The CDR3 region has the DNA TGTGCCAGCAGCTTTTCGTCGAGGACAGGGACTTTAAGCAATCAGCCCCAGCATTTT. Translating it yields CASSFSSRTGTLSNQPQHF.

This sequence joins TRBV6-5 and TRBJ1-6, with 7 nucleotides matching TRBD1. The trim removed 6 bases at V and 6 bases at J, leaving 8 bases unmatched. The germline gives CDR1 MNHEY, CDR2 SVGAGI. CDR3 size: 15 residues. The CDR3 loop reads CASSQTGLSNSPLHF. CDR3 coding DNA: TGTGCCAGCAGCCAGACAGGGCTATCTAATTCACCCCTCCACTTT.

The gene calls are TRBV5-1 and TRBJ1-3; D not certain. Germline lookup yields CDR1 SGHRS and CDR2 YFSETQ. Trimming left V 3 bases short and J 0 bases short, with 16 bases between. The CDR3 extends over 17 amino acids. The CDR3 sequence: CASSSIDTGRSGNTIYF. CDR3 DNA: TGCGCCAGCAGCTCTATAGACACGGGCCGCTCTGGAAACACCATATATTTT.

This chain uses TRBV3-1 with TRBJ2-7, with 9 bases fitting TRBD1. V was pared by 4 bases and J by 7 bases, with 5 bases of the junction left unmatched. The CDR3 has 13 amino acids. Germline CDR1 is LGHDT and CDR2 is YNNKEL (reference sequence). DNA for the CDR3: TGTGCCAGCAGCCGGGGACAGGGTTTAGAGCAGTACTTC. The encoded protein is CASSRGQGLEQYF.

The V and J genes are TRBV7-2 and TRBJ2-5; no clear D. The CDR3 loop spans 11 amino acids. Germline V gene lookup returns CDR1 SGHTA and CDR2 FQGNSA. V was trimmed by 0 bases and J by 6 bases, leaving 2 bases between them. The CDR3 region is CASSLAQTQYF. CDR3 in DNA: TGTGCCAGCAGCTTAGCCCAGACCCAGTACTTC.

The chain carries TRBV20-1 and TRBJ2-7; D gene ambiguous. V was pared by 0 bases and J by 3 bases, with 3 bases between. The CDR3 contains 11 residues. Germline loops: CDR1 DFQATT, CDR2 SNEGSKA (reference sequence). The CDR3 nucleotides read TGCAGTGCTAGAGAGAACTACGAGCAGTACTTC. Translated: CSARENYEQYF.

The chain combines TRBV7-2 with TRBJ1-2; 7 nucleotides match TRBD1. The ends lost 6 bases at V and 6 bases at J; junction bases unmatched: 13. This CDR3 region has 15 residues. CDR1 is SGHTA and CDR2 is FQGNSA in the germline V gene. In DNA form, the CDR3 reads TGTGCCAGCAGATCTACTGAGGGGGCGCTGGATGGCTACACCTTC. As protein: CASRSTEGALDGYTF.

The V gene is TRBV14, the J gene TRBJ1-2; TRBD1 matches 7 bases. The V gene's germline CDR1 is SGHDN and CDR2 FVKESK. This CDR3 contains 14 residues. The V gene end was trimmed by 3 bases and the J gene end by 4 bases; junction bases not matched to a gene: 5. For the CDR3, the DNA is TGTGCCAGCAGCCAGTCCAGGGGGATCTATGGCTACACCTTC. It yields the protein CASSQSRGIYGYTF.

This rearrangement joins TRBV5-1 to TRBJ2-1, with a weak D call TRBD2 (6 bases). The V gene's germline CDR1 is SGHRS and CDR2 YFSETQ. Trimming stripped 4 bases from V and 5 bases from J, with 16 bases between. The CDR3 length is 15 residues. The CDR3 protein is CASSRRDHSNNEQFF. CDR3 DNA: TGCGCCAGCAGCCGGCGGGACCATTCAAACAATGAGCAGTTCTTC.

The J gene is TRBJ2-7, the V gene TRBV9; 8 bases match TRBD1. The CDR3 extends over 14 amino acids. Germline V gene data show CDR1 as SGDLS and CDR2 as YYNGEE. Trimming cost V 4 bases and J 5 bases; bases outside gene matches: 8. The CDR3 nucleotides read TGTGCCAGCAGCATTGGACAGGGTTCGAACGAGCAGTACTTC. This encodes CASSIGQGSNEQYF.

This chain uses TRBV28 with TRBJ2-3, with unresolved D. CDR1 and CDR2 from the germline V gene are MDHEN and SYDVKM. Trimming took off 4 bases at V and 3 bases at J, with 8 bases between the two ends. This CDR3 is 13 amino acids long. The chain's CDR3 is CASSSPRTDTQYF. CDR3 coding DNA: TGTGCCAGCAGTTCCCCTCGGACAGATACGCAGTATTTT.